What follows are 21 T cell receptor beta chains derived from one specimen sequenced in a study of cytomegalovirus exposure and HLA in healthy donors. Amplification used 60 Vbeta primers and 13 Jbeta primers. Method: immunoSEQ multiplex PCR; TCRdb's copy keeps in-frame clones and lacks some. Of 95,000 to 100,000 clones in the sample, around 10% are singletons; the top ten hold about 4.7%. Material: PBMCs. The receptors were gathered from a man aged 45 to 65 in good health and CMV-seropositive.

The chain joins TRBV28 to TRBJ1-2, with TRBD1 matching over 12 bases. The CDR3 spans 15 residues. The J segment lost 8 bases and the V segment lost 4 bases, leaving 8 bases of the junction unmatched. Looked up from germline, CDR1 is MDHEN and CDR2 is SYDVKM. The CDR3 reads CASSSPGQGAFGYTF. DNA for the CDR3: TGTGCCAGCAGTTCTCCGGGACAGGGGGCTTTCGGCTACACCTTC.

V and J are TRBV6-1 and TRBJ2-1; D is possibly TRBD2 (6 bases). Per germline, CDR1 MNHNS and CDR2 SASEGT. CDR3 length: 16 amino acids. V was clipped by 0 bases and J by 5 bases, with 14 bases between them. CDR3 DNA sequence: TGTGCCAGCAGTGAAGCGTTCAGGCGGGGCAACAATGAGCAGTTCTTC. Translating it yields CASSEAFRRGNNEQFF.

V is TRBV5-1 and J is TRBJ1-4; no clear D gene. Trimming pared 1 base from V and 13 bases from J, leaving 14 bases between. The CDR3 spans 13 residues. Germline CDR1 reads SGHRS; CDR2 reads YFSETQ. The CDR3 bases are TGCGCCAGCAGCTTGCTAGGCAAAAAAGGACTGTTTTTT. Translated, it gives CASSLLGKKGLFF.

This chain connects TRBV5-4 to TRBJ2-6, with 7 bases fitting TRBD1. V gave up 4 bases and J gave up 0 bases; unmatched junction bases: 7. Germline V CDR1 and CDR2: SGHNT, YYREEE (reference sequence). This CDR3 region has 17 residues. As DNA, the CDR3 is TGTGCCAGCAGCGTACAGGGGAGAGACTCTGGGGCCAACGTCCTGACTTTC. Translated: CASSVQGRDSGANVLTF.

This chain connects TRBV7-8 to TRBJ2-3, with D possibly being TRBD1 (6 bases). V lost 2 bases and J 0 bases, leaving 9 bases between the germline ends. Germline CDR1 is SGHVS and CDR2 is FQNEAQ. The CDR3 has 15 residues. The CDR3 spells CASSLNGQSTDTQYF. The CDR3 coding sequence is TGTGCCAGCAGCTTAAATGGACAGAGCACAGATACGCAGTATTTT.

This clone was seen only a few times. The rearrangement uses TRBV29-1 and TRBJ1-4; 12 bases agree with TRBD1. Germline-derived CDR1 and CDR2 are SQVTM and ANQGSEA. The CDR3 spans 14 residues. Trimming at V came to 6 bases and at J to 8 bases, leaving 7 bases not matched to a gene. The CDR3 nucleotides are TGCAGCGTCGGAGGGACAGGGGGCGCGGAAAAACTGTTTTTT. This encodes CSVGGTGGAEKLFF.

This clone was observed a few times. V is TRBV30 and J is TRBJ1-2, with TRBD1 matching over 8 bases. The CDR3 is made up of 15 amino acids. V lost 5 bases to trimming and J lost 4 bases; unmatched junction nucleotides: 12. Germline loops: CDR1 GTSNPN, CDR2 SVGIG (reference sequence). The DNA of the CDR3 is TGTGCCTGGTCGAGAGACAGGGGCGGAGGCTATGGCTACACCTTC. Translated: CAWSRDRGGGYGYTF.

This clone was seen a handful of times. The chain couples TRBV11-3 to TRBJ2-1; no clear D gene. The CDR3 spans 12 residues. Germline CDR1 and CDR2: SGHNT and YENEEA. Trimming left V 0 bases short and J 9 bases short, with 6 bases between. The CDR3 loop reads CASSLDRGEQFF. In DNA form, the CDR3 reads TGTGCCAGCAGCTTAGATCGAGGTGAGCAGTTCTTC.

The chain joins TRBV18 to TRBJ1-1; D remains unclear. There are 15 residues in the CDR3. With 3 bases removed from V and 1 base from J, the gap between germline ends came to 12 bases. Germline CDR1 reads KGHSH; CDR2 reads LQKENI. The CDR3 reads CASSPPETENTEAFF. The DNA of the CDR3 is TGTGCCAGCTCACCCCCGGAAACAGAGAACACTGAAGCTTTCTTT.

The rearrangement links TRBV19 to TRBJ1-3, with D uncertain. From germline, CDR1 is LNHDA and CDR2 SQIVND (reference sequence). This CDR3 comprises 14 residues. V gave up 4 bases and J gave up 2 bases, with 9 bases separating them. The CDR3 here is CASSNGLAGNTIYF. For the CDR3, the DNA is TGTGCCAGTAGTAACGGACTGGCTGGAAACACCATATATTTT.

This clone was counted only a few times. The CDR3, as DNA: TGTGCCACCGCCACCGATAGCTCCTACAATGAGCAGTTCTTC. It translates to CATATDSSYNEQFF. V and J are TRBV7-9 and TRBJ2-1, with D unresolved. V was pared by 10 bases and J by 0 bases, with 13 bases between. The CDR3 has 14 amino acids. The germline gives CDR1 SEHNR, CDR2 FQNEAQ (reference sequence).

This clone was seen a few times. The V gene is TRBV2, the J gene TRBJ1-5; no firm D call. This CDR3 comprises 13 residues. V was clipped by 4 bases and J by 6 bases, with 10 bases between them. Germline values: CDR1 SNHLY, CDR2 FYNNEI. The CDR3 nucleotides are TGTGCCAGCAGTGGTTCGGGGTTTCAGCCCCAGCATTTT. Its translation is CASSGSGFQPQHF.

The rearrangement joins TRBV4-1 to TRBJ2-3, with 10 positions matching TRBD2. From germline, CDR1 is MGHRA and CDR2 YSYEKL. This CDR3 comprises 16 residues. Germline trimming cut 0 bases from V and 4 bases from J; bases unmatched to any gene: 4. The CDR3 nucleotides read TGCGCCAGCAGCCAAGATTGGAGCGGGAGGGCAGATACGCAGTATTTT. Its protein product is CASSQDWSGRADTQYF.

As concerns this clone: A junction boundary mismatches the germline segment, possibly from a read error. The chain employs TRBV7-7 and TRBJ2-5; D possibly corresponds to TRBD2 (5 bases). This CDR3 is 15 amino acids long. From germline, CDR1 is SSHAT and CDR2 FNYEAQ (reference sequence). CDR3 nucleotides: TGTGCTAGCAGCTTAGCGTCGGGTACTCAAGAGACCCAGTACTTC. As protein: CASSLASGTQETQYF.

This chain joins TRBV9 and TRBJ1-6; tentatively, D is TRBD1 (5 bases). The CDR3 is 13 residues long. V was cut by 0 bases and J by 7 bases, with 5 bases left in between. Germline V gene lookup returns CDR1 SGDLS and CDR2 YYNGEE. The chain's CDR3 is CASSVAGNSPLHF. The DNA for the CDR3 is TGTGCCAGCAGCGTAGCAGGGAATTCACCCCTCCACTTT.

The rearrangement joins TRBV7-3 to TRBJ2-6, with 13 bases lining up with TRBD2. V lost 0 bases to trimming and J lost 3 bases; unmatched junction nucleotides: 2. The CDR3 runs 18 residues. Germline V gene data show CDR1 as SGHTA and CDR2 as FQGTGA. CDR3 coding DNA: TGTGCCAGCAGCTTAACGGGACTAGCGGGACGTGGGGCCAACGTCCTGACTTTC. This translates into CASSLTGLAGRGANVLTF.

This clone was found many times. The CDR3 loop is CASSSIGAVEAFF. CDR3 sequence (DNA): TGTGCCAGCAGCTCCATAGGCGCGGTTGAAGCTTTCTTT. The chain uses TRBV7-9 and TRBJ1-1, with D unresolved. Per germline, CDR1 SEHNR and CDR2 FQNEAQ (reference sequence). The CDR3 consists of 13 residues. The V and J ends lost 4 bases and 7 bases respectively, with 13 bases between them.

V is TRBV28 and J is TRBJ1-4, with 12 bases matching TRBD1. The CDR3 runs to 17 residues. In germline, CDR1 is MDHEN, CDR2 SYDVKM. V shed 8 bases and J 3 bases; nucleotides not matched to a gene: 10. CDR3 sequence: CASEGTGGFSSNEKLFF. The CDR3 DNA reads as TGTGCCAGCGAGGGGACAGGGGGCTTTAGCTCTAATGAAAAACTGTTTTTT. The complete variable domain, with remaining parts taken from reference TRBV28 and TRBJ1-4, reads DVKVTQSSRYLVKRTGEKVFLECVQDMDHENMFWYRQDPGLGLRLIYFSYDVKMKEKGDIPEGYSVSREKKERFSLILESASTNQTSMYLCASEGTGGFSSNEKLFFGSGTQLSVL.

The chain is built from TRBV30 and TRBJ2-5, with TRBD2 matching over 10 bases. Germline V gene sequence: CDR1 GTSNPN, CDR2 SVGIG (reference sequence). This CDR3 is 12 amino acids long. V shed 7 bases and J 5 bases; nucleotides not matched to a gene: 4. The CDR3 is CALTSGSETQYF. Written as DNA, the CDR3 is TGTGCCTTGACTAGCGGGTCCGAGACCCAGTACTTC.

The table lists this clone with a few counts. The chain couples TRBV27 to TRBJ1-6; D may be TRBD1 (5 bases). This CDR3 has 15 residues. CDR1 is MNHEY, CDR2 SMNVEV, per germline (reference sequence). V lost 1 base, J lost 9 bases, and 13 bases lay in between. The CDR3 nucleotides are TGTGCCAGCAGTTTATTGCAGGGCCATGGTTCACCCCTCCACTTT. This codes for CASSLLQGHGSPLHF.

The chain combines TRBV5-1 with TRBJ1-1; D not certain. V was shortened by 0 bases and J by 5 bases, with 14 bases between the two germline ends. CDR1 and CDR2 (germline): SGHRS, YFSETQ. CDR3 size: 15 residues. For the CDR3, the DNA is TGCGCCAGCAGCTTGGCGGGGATTGGAGGGACTGAAGCTTTCTTT. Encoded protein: CASSLAGIGGTEAFF.